The source of this T cell receptor (beta chain) is a study of CD8+CD57+ T cells in acquired aplastic anemia. About the study: Across the sorted CD4+ and CD8+ cells, DNA amounts averaged about 3 ug. Study observations and caveats: Patients and controls had in common 25 to 30 CD8+ CDR3 sequences.

The patients chosen for sequencing had shown expansion of CD8+CD57+ cells (detected by flow cytometry). No patient had been given any therapy when blood was sampled. With respect to this clonotype: Its specificity is unknown.

CDR3 and TCR beta VDJ profiling relied on genomic DNA as the template. TCRdb redid the calling of the reads with MiXCR, one entry per CDR3 protein. The top ten hold around a tenth of the sample, which has approximately 190,000 distinct CDR3 sequences, nearly 50% seen once. Germline V gives CDR1 SGHDT, CDR2 YYEEEE. Losses at the gene ends were 2 bases for V and 0 bases for J; bases not matched to a gene: 4. The CDR3 consists of 15 residues. The chain has TRBV5-6 and TRBJ1-1, with 7 bases that match TRBD1. Sequenced: sorted CD4+, CD8+, or CD8+CD57+ T cells (not recorded which) from PBMCs. The source of this sequence is a human donor with aplastic anemia. The CDR3 DNA is TGTGCCAGCAGCTTCCTGGACAGGATGAACACTGAAGCTTTCTTT. Translating it yields CASSFLDRMNTEAFF.